The entry that follows covers one T cell receptor beta chain sequence. The source of the sample is a study of blood T cell repertoires in COVID-19. Some clones are missing from TCRdb's copy, which holds only in-frame ones; the method was immunoSEQ multiplex PCR. The sample has fewer than 350,000 clones; approximately 81% are singletons. V was trimmed by 2 bases and J by 3 bases, leaving 8 bases between them. Germline values: CDR1 SNHLY, CDR2 FYNNEI. CDR3 length: 14 amino acids. Ages ranged from about 18 to 89 years, with residence in approximately 25 US areas. Recovered Cohort 3 donors showed two negative PCRs, clearance, or symptom resolution.

Source material: PBMCs or T cells enriched from blood (not recorded which). The rearrangement links TRBV2 to TRBJ1-3; D is ambiguous. The receptor comes from a woman in her forties or fifties who had recovered from COVID-19. CDR3 nucleotides: TGTGCCAGCAGTGAACCTCTAGGTGGAAACACCATATATTTT. Encoded protein: CASSEPLGGNTIYF.